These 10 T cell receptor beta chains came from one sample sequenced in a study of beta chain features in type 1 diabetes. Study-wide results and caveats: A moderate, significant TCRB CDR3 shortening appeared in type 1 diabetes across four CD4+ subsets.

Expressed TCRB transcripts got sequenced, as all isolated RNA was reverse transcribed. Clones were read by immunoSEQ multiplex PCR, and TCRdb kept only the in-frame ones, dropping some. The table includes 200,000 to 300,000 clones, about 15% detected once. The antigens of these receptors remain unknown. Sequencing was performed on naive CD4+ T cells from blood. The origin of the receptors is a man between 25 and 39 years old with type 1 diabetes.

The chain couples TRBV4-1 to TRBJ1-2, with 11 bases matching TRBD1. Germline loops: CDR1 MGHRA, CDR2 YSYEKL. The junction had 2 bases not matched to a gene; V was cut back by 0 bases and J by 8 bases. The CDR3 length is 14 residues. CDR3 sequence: CASSQEDRGQGYTF. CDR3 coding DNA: TGCGCCAGCAGCCAAGAGGACAGGGGGCAGGGCTACACCTTC.

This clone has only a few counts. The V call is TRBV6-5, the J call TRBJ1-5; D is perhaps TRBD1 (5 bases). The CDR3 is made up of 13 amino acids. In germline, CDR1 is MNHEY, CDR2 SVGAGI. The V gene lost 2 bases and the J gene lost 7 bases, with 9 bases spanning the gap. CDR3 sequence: CASSYRGGQPQHF. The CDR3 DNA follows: TGTGCCAGCAGTTACAGGGGTGGGCAGCCCCAGCATTTT.

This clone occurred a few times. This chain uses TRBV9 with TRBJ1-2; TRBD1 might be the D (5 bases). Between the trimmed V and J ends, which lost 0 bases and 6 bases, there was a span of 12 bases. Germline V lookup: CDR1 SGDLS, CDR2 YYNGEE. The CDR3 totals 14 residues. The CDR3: CASSVGGLRDGYTF. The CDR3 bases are TGTGCCAGCAGCGTAGGGGGACTTAGGGATGGCTACACCTTC.

The CDR3 reads CASSPRAENRGVHEQYF. The CDR3 DNA reads as TGTGCCAGCTCACCACGGGCCGAAAACAGGGGGGTCCACGAGCAGTACTTC. The rearrangement uses TRBV18 and TRBJ2-7, with 8 bases that match TRBD1. The germline V gene has CDR1 KGHSH and CDR2 LQKENI. With 1 base clipped from V and 5 bases from J, the junction kept 13 bases outside the gene matches. The CDR3 contains 17 residues.

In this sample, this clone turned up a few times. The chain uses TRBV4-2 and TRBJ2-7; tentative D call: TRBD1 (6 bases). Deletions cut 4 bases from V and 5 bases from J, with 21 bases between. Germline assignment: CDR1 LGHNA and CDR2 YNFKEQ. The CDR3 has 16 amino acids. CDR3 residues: CASSRIRDTEPNEQYF. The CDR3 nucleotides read TGTGCCAGCAGCCGAATCCGGGACACGGAGCCCAACGAGCAGTACTTC.

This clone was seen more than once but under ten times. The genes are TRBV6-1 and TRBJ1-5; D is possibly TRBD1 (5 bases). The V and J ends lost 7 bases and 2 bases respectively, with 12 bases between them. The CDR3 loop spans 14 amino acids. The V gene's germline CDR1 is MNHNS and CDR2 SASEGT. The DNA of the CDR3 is TGTGCCAGCACTACAGGAGTAGGCAATCAGCCCCAGCATTTT. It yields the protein CASTTGVGNQPQHF.

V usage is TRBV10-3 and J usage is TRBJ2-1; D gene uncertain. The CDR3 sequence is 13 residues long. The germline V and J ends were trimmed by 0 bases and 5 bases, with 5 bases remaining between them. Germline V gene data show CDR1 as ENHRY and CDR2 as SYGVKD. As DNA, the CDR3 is TGTGCCATCAGTGAGTCGCAGAACAATGAGCAGTTCTTC. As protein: CAISESQNNEQFF.

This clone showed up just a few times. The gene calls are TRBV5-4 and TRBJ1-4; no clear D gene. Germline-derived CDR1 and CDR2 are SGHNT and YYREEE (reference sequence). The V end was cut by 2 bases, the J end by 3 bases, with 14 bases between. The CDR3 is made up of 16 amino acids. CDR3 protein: CASSFAPGRANEKLFF. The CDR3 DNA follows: TGTGCCAGCAGCTTTGCCCCGGGGAGGGCTAATGAAAAACTGTTTTTT.

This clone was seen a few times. The chain's CDR3 is CASRDSASTDTQYF. The CDR3 DNA is TGCGCCAGCAGGGACAGTGCTAGCACAGATACGCAGTATTTT. V gene TRBV5-1 combines with J gene TRBJ2-3, with TRBD1 as a possible D gene (6 bases). Looked up from germline, CDR1 is SGHRS and CDR2 is YFSETQ. The CDR3 has 14 residues. Trimming took off 5 bases at V and 0 bases at J, with 10 bases between the two ends.

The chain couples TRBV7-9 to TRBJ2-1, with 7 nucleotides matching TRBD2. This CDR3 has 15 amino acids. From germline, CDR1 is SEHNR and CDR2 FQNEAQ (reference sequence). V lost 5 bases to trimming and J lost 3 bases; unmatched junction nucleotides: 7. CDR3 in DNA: TGTGCCAGCAGCCCCATTGGGGGGGGCTACAATGAGCAGTTCTTC. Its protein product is CASSPIGGGYNEQFF. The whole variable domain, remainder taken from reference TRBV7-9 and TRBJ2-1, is DTGVSQNPRHKITKRGQNVTFRCDPISEHNRLYWYRQTLGQGPEFLTYFQNEAQLEKSRLLSDRFSAERPKGSFSTLEIQRTEQGDSAMYLCASSPIGGGYNEQFFGPGTRLTVL.